The TCR beta chain under discussion was sequenced for a study of blood T cell repertoires in COVID-19 (dated by TCRdb to between 2020 and 2021). General notes on the study: Samples covering the acute and convalescent phases of COVID-19 were provided by collaborators in the United States, Italy and Spain. The repertoires were released in a freely available public database meant as a resource for research on the immune response to SARS-CoV-2. Deeply sampled blood TCRbeta repertoires from subjects exposed to, actively infected with, or recovered from COVID-19 were included in the dataset. A de-identified subject ID, COVID-19 status, age in years and sex were almost always included in the sample metadata. The samples were drawn from the first 160 participants of the ongoing ImmuneRACE study and from 950 to 1,500 subjects provided by 6 global collaborators. The material from the prospective study consisted of cDNA or gDNA derived from T cells, B-cell-depleted T cells, or PBMCs. Where available, HLA class I and class II types were taken from metadata supplied by the sample provider and were not determined by assay-based typing.

The immunoSEQ Assay, a bias-controlled multiplex PCR, was used to amplify TCRbeta CDR3 regions from genomic DNA. Per the original workflow: Nucleated cell counts per sample were estimated from amplification of reference gene primers within the assay. Sequence reads were collapsed and filtered to measure the absolute abundance of every unique TCRbeta CDR3 rearrangement. For each sample, productive Simpson clonality was calculated as the square root of Simpson's diversity index across productive rearrangements. The table comes from immuneACCESS by way of TCRdb, which keeps in-frame sequences with V and J called. Part of the clones is missing from these tables; in studies checked, under half for an unresolved V gene and the rest for unknown reasons. V and J calls and clone size are copied from that table; D and trimming were computed from the DNA. This sample holds 300,000 to 450,000 clones; about 89% were observed only once. Jointly, the top ten make up 2.3% of the sample.

At one collaborating source in Seattle, patients were enrolled during active infection and were followed longitudinally through the course of disease. Whole blood was collected in K2EDTA tubes by collaborating institutions according to the institutions' own protocols. Collaborator samples were shipped for TCRbeta analysis as frozen whole blood, isolated PBMCs, or DNA extracted from either sample type. The CDR3 measures 13 amino acids from cysteine to phenylalanine. Only the CDR3 DNA is retained, 39 bases long and in frame from the first base. CDR1 and CDR2 were assigned from the germline V gene as SGHAT and FQNNGV. V is pared back by 2 bases and J by 4 bases, with 8 bases lying between the germline termini. General conclusions and limits of the study: Clinical and demographic metadata were provided uncurated, with the amount varying by source and participant.

Concerning this clone: It lacks a known antigen. Nothing much larger sits one base from this clone, and base qualities are not available.

The sequenced sample consisted of peripheral blood. The clonotype originates from a woman in her fifties or sixties with COVID-19, enrolled during active disease. The chain is made from TRBV11-2 and TRBJ2-5; the D gene lacks a confident call. CDR3 protein: CASSLYPGETQYF. The DNA sequence is as follows: TGTGCCAGCAGCTTATATCCGGGAGAGACCCAGTACTTC. The full variable domain, with segments outside the CDR3 supplied by the reference TRBV11-2 and TRBJ2-5 proteins, appears as EAGVAQSPRYKIIEKRQSVAFWCNPISGHATLYWYQQILGQGPKLLIQFQNNGVVDDSQLPKDRFSAERLKGVDSTLKIQPAKLEDSAVYLCASSLYPGETQYFGPGTRLLVL.